What follows describes a single T cell receptor (beta chain). This CDR3 is also generated by other DNA sequences in the sample. This sample was included in a study of cytomegalovirus exposure and HLA in healthy donors. The CDR3 contains 14 residues. The germline V gene encodes CDR1 MNHNY and CDR2 SVGAGI (reference sequence). The V end lost 0 bases, the J end lost 2 bases, and 7 bases lay between the germline ends. Use of 60 Vbeta and 13 Jbeta primers characterized the PCR. Generated by immunoSEQ multiplex PCR, the TCRdb table keeps only in-frame clones and is missing some. The data contain some 140,000 clones, about 66% of them seen just once; the ten biggest clones take up approximately 1.7%.

The source of this sequence is a human donor in good health. Sample: PBMCs. The V call is TRBV6-6, the J call TRBJ1-2; D is uncertain. The CDR3 loop reads CASSYSGRNYGYTF. Written as DNA, the CDR3 is TGTGCCAGCAGTTACTCGGGCAGGAACTATGGCTACACCTTC.